Presented here are 12 T cell receptor beta chains from one specimen sequenced in a study of cytomegalovirus exposure and HLA in healthy donors. Repertoires were generated with immunoSEQ multiplex PCR, while TCRdb's copy carries only in-frame clones and drops some. The repertoire holds 200,000 to 250,000 clones, 75% to 90% seen once, with around 15% in the top ten. The material sequenced was PBMCs. These receptors were collected from a woman younger than 45 in good health and CMV-seropositive.

The V call is TRBV28, the J call TRBJ1-2; 9 bases are a match to TRBD1. The CDR3 loop spans 13 amino acids. The V and J ends lost 3 bases and 6 bases, in that order; junction bases with no gene match: 2. Germline V gives CDR1 MDHEN, CDR2 SYDVKM. In DNA, the CDR3 is TGTGCCAGCAGTTTCGACAGGGGGAATGGCTACACCTTC. Its protein is CASSFDRGNGYTF.

The rearrangement links TRBV18 to TRBJ2-1; 13 nucleotides align to TRBD2. CDR1 and CDR2 from the germline V gene are KGHSH and LQKENI. V lost 4 bases and J lost 7; bases outside the gene matches: 4. The CDR3 contains 15 residues. The CDR3 protein is CASSQTSGRSNEQFF. The CDR3 DNA is TGTGCCAGCTCACAGACTAGCGGGAGGAGTAATGAGCAGTTCTTC.

This clone was picked up a small number of times. The genes are TRBV27 and TRBJ2-2; D might be TRBD2 (5 bases). There are 16 residues in the CDR3. The V gene lost 5 bases and the J gene lost 6 bases, with 19 bases spanning the gap. CDR1 is MNHEY and CDR2 is SMNVEV in the germline V gene (reference sequence). CDR3 nucleotides: TGTGCCAGCAGTCCACTAGTCGCTGAACATCCCGGGGAGCTGTTTTTT. This sequence encodes CASSPLVAEHPGELFF.

This clone was seen more than once but under ten times. J is TRBJ2-4 and V is TRBV5-1; 10 bases map to TRBD2. After removal of 0 bases from V and 6 bases from J, the junction contained 3 bases not matched to a gene. This CDR3 spans 15 amino acids. Germline CDR1 and CDR2: SGHRS and YFSETQ. CDR3 protein: CASSLGAGGLNIQYF. In DNA, the CDR3 is TGCGCCAGCAGCTTGGGAGCGGGAGGGCTAAACATTCAGTACTTC.

The rearrangement joins TRBV5-1 to TRBJ2-1; the D is unclear. CDR1 is SGHRS and CDR2 is YFSETQ in the germline V gene. This CDR3 region has 11 residues. Trimming shortened V by 0 bases and J by 12 bases, and 7 bases separated the two germline ends. The CDR3 sequence is CASSLDSGQFF. CDR3 nucleotides: TGCGCCAGCAGCTTGGACAGTGGGCAGTTCTTC. The full variable domain, with the rest looked up from reference TRBV5-1 and TRBJ2-1, is KAGVTQTPRYLIKTRGQQVTLSCSPISGHRSVSWYQQTPGQGLQFLFEYFSETQRNKGNFPGRFSGRQFSNSRSEMNVSTLELGDSALYLCASSLDSGQFFGPGTRLTVL.

The chain recombines TRBV27 with TRBJ2-1, with D unclear. The CDR3 is 13 amino acids. CDR1 is MNHEY, CDR2 SMNVEV, per germline (reference sequence). The V and J ends lost 4 bases and 3 bases respectively, with 7 bases between them. CDR3 sequence (DNA): TGTGCCAGCAGTTCCCTGTTCTACAATGAGCAGTTCTTC. Encoded protein: CASSSLFYNEQFF.

This clone was picked up one time. The chain joins TRBV9 to TRBJ1-1, with 8 bases lining up with TRBD1. Trimming took 5 bases from V and 8 from J; bases not matched to a gene: 14. The CDR3 extends over 15 amino acids. Germline V gene data show CDR1 as SGDLS and CDR2 as YYNGEE. The CDR3 here is CASSPWAQGAREAFF. DNA of the CDR3: TGTGCCAGCAGTCCATGGGCCCAGGGGGCTAGGGAAGCTTTCTTT.

The J gene is TRBJ1-1, the V gene TRBV9; 7 nucleotides align to TRBD1. V shed 0 bases and J 11 bases; nucleotides not matched to a gene: 4. From germline, CDR1 is SGDLS and CDR2 YYNGEE. The CDR3 has 12 amino acids. The CDR3 bases are TGTGCCAGCAGCGTAGGAGGGGGCAGGGCTTTCTTT. Amino acids: CASSVGGGRAFF.

V and J are TRBV28 and TRBJ1-2; maybe TRBD1 (6 bases). V lost 3 bases to trimming and J lost 6 bases, with 14 bases between them. The V gene's germline CDR1 is MDHEN and CDR2 SYDVKM. This CDR3 is 14 amino acids long. CDR3: CASSLTTGRNGYTF. The CDR3 DNA is TGTGCCAGCAGTTTGACTACAGGGAGGAATGGCTACACCTTC.

The V and J genes are TRBV28 and TRBJ1-2; D remains unclear. The CDR3 is 14 residues long. Germline V gene sequence: CDR1 MDHEN, CDR2 SYDVKM. V gave up 5 bases and J gave up 4 bases, with 14 bases separating them. In nucleotides, the CDR3 is TGTGCCAGCAGTCCCATACTTCAACTCTATGGCTACACCTTC. Protein sequence: CASSPILQLYGYTF.

V gene TRBV13 combines with J gene TRBJ2-3; tentative D call: TRBD2 (5 bases). Trimming stripped 4 bases from V and 0 bases from J, with 14 bases between. The CDR3 covers 16 residues. CDR1 is PRHDT, CDR2 FYEKMQ, per germline (reference sequence). The CDR3 DNA follows: TGTGCCAGCAGCTCCCCCGGTCCGGGGAGCACAGATACGCAGTATTTT. Protein sequence: CASSSPGPGSTDTQYF.

There are a few counts of this clone. This chain connects TRBV6-1 to TRBJ2-2; no clear D gene. The CDR3 spans 15 residues. Germline-derived CDR1 and CDR2 are MNHNS and SASEGT. Trimming left V 1 base short and J 0 bases short, with 6 bases between. The chain's CDR3 is CASSEEAANTGELFF. The DNA of the CDR3 is TGTGCCAGCAGTGAAGAAGCAGCGAACACCGGGGAGCTGTTTTTT.